This TCR beta chain was sequenced for a study of cytomegalovirus exposure and HLA in healthy donors. Findings of the study overall: Reportedly, cytomegalovirus status was diagnosed with high sensitivity and specificity.

As regards this clone: Its antigen is still unknown.

The V gene lost 5 bases and the J gene lost 4 bases, with 9 bases spanning the gap. In germline, CDR1 is SEHNR, CDR2 FQNEAQ (reference sequence). The CDR3 sequence is 13 residues long. While the first cohort had some 700 subjects, the donors belonged to the separate validation cohort of roughly 130 subjects. Using immunoSEQ multiplex PCR, the repertoire was profiled, and TCRdb retains in-frame clones only, with some absent. The table has some 330,000 clones, roughly 88% seen once. The sequence came from a woman aged 18-29 years in good health and CMV-seronegative. The specimen was PBMCs. V and J are TRBV7-9 and TRBJ2-1, with D perhaps matching TRBD1 (6 bases). The CDR3 nucleotides read TGTGCCAGCAGCCAAGACAGGTACAATGAGCAGTTCTTC. It codes for CASSQDRYNEQFF.